These 5 T cell receptor beta chains originate from one sample sequenced in a study of low-dose radiotherapy and immunotherapy resistance in tumors. TRAV- and TRBV-specific primers were used for first-strand cDNA, which covered alpha and beta chains. With a constant-region primer and a V-primer adapter, TCRs were subjected to roughly 20 PCR cycles of amplification. One entry per CDR3 protein results from TCRdb running MiXCR on the reads. The sample holds about 5,600 distinct CDR3 sequences; about four fifths are singletons and the top ten take around 5.7%. These receptor sequences come from a human donor with advanced metastatic prostate, ovarian, gallbladder or colorectal cancer (not recorded which). This table probably holds off-target reads from a library built for another chain.

This clonotype was counted only a few times. V usage is TRBV28 and J usage is TRBJ2-7, with D possibly matching TRBD1 (5 bases). The CDR3 contains 14 residues. Germline lookup yields CDR1 MDHEN and CDR2 SYDVKM. The V end was cut by 8 bases, the J end by 4 bases, with 18 bases between. This CDR3 reads CASRKETEIYEQYF. CDR3 sequence (DNA): TGTGCCAGCCGTAAAGAGACAGAGATTTACGAGCAGTACTTC.

V and J are TRBV6-6 and TRBJ2-5; maybe TRBD1 (5 bases). CDR3 length: 14 amino acids. With 2 bases removed from V and 2 bases from J, the gap between germline ends came to 9 bases. Germline CDR1 reads MNHNY; CDR2 reads SVGAGI (reference sequence). CDR3: CASSYPGQQETQYF. The CDR3 region has the DNA TGTGCCAGCAGTTACCCTGGACAACAAGAGACCCAGTACTTC.

This clonotype is large (0.1 to 1%) within its sample. V and J are TRBV28 and TRBJ1-2, with D unclear. The CDR3 runs to 14 residues. The germline V gene encodes CDR1 MDHEN and CDR2 SYDVKM. With 5 bases removed from V and 4 bases from J, the gap between germline ends came to 14 bases. The CDR3 nucleotides read TGTGCCAGCAGTCCGCCGGGGAACCTCTATGGCTACACCTTC. Residues: CASSPPGNLYGYTF.

The J gene is TRBJ1-1, the V gene TRBV7-9; D remains ambiguous. The CDR3 extends over 14 amino acids. V gave up 4 bases and J gave up 1 base, with 10 bases separating them. CDR1 is SEHNR, CDR2 FQNEAQ, per germline (reference sequence). The CDR3 DNA reads TGTGCCAGCAGCTCCGGACTGTGGAACACTGAAGCTTTCTTT. Amino acids: CASSSGLWNTEAFF.

The chain has TRBV20-1 and TRBJ2-3; D might be TRBD1 (6 bases). Trimming stripped 5 bases from V and 4 bases from J, with 22 bases between. Germline CDR1 reads DFQATT; CDR2 reads SNEGSKA (reference sequence). This CDR3 comprises 16 residues. CDR3 nucleotides: TGCAGTGCTGGAAGCCAATACAGGGATCGTGCAGATACGCAGTATTTT. Amino acids: CSAGSQYRDRADTQYF.